The 25 T cell receptor beta chains given below trace back to one sample, sequenced in a study of T cell repertoires in cytomegalovirus infection. No antigen has been identified for these receptors. TCRdb analysed the reads with MiXCR anew, one entry per CDR3 protein. This sample has approximately 500,000 distinct CDR3 sequences, with 30% to 40% found just once. Source: cultured PBMCs, taken from culture after CMV antigen stimulation. The receptors here all came from a human donor in good health (CMV status not recorded). Some clones in this sample may be carry-over from other donors' samples.

In this sample, this clonotype turned up once. The chain has TRBV7-9 and TRBJ1-1, with TRBD1 as a possible D gene (5 bases). CDR1 SEHNR and CDR2 FQNEAQ come from the germline V gene (reference sequence). V lost 3 bases to trimming and J lost 8 bases, with 10 bases between them. There are 12 residues in the CDR3. The CDR3: CASSFTGGEAFF. CDR3 nucleotide sequence: TGTGCCAGCAGCTTCACGGGGGGGGAAGCTTTCTTT.

This clonotype appeared a few times. The genes are TRBV7-8 and TRBJ2-3, with no clear D. The ends were cut back, 1 base at V and 6 bases at J, with 8 bases in the middle. Germline CDR1 and CDR2: SGHVS and FQNEAQ. The length of the CDR3 is 13 residues. This CDR3 reads CASSLVPADTQYF. Here the CDR3 DNA reads TGTGCCAGCAGCTTAGTACCTGCGGATACGCAGTATTTT.

This chain uses TRBV4-1 with TRBJ1-1, with a possible D match to TRBD1 (6 bases). This CDR3 contains 15 residues. From germline, CDR1 is MGHRA and CDR2 YSYEKL. V gave up 0 bases and J gave up 4 bases, with 12 bases separating them. The DNA for the CDR3 is TGCGCCAGCAGCCAAGAGGGGGCGCGGAGCACTGAAGCTTTCTTT. It codes for CASSQEGARSTEAFF.

With respect to this clonotype: The junction departs from germline at one end; a sequencing error may be responsible. The gene calls are TRBV7-4 and TRBJ2-3; 9 bases line up with TRBD2. Germline assignment: CDR1 SGHVT and CDR2 SQSDAQ. There are 21 residues in the CDR3. The CDR3 nucleotides are TGTGCCAGCAGCTTCCCTATCCGTAGCGGGAGTTCAAGTTTCTCCACAGATACGCCGTATTTT. Amino acids: CASSFPIRSGSSSFSTDTPYF.

The V gene is TRBV18, the J gene TRBJ1-1; D possibly corresponds to TRBD1 (5 bases). This CDR3 spans 13 amino acids. Trimming removed 0 bases from V and 11 bases from J, with 13 bases in between. Germline V gene lookup returns CDR1 KGHSH and CDR2 LQKENI. CDR3 in amino acids: CASSPPGGDRAFF. In DNA form, the CDR3 reads TGTGCCAGCTCACCACCGGGGGGAGATCGGGCTTTCTTT. Complete variable domain (other parts from reference TRBV18 and TRBJ1-1): NAGVMQNPRHLVRRRGQEARLRCSPMKGHSHVYWYRQLPEEGLKFMVYLQKENIIDESGMPKERFSAEFPKEGPSILRIQQVVRGDSAAYFCASSPPGGDRAFFGQGTRLTVV.

The gene calls are TRBV5-3 and TRBJ2-7; possibly TRBD2 for D (6 bases). Being an ORF, TRBV5-3 has a function that is uncertain. This CDR3 comprises 14 residues. The CDR3 region is CASSLLGGPHEQYV. The CDR3 region has the DNA TGTGCCAGCAGCTTGTTGGGGGGACCCCACGAGCAGTACGTC.

The chain recombines TRBV6-2 or TRBV6-3 with TRBJ1-1; D may be TRBD1 (5 bases). The CDR3 has 14 residues. V was shortened by 6 bases and J by 4 bases, with 15 bases between the two germline ends. From germline, CDR1 is MNHEY and CDR2 SVGEGT. The CDR3 reads CASSWDQGPTEAFF. The DNA for the CDR3 is TGTGCCAGCAGCTGGGACCAAGGCCCCACTGAAGCTTTCTTT.

Details on this clonotype: This may arise from a read error, as a much more abundant clone is one base away. V and J are TRBV7-2 and TRBJ2-7; D unclear. Germline V gene sequence: CDR1 SGHTA, CDR2 FQGNSA. V lost 2 bases and J lost 2, with 13 bases in between. The CDR3 consists of 15 residues. The CDR3 nucleotides are TGTGCCAGCAGCTTATCCACAGAGTCGCCCTACGAGCAGTACGTC. Protein: CASSLSTESPYEQYV.

This clonotype appeared a few times. The chain uses TRBV6-1 and TRBJ1-1, with D tentatively TRBD1 (6 bases). Trimming stripped 6 bases from V and 4 bases from J, with 15 bases between. In germline, CDR1 is MNHNS, CDR2 SASEGT. CDR3 length: 14 amino acids. This CDR3 reads CASRTVQGSTEAFF. The CDR3, as DNA: TGTGCCAGCAGGACTGTCCAGGGGAGCACTGAAGCTTTCTTT.

V is TRBV20-1 and J is TRBJ1-5; 8 bases fit TRBD1. There are 15 residues in the CDR3. Unmatched junction bases numbered 7, after V lost 6 bases and J lost 0 bases. Germline V lookup: CDR1 DFQATT, CDR2 SNEGSKA (reference sequence). The CDR3 reads CSAINRGYSNQPQHF. DNA for the CDR3: TGCAGTGCCATAAACAGGGGGTATAGCAATCAGCCCCAGCATTTT.

On this clonotype: Here the CDR3 omits its conserved ending phenylalanine or tryptophan, so a read error is the likely source. The DNA is left out, because the CDR3 cannot be placed on it with certainty; the CDR3 is given as TCRdb lists it. The chain couples TRBV7-9 to TRBJ2-1; TRBD2, the table's D call, lacks a check against the DNA. The CDR3 has 12 residues if both end residues are counted. The V gene's germline CDR1 is SEHNR and CDR2 FQNEAQ (reference sequence). This CDR3 is CASSLASSGSQV.

This clonotype has only a few counts. The chain uses TRBV19 and TRBJ2-5; the match to TRBD2 covers 13 bases. CDR1 is LNHDA and CDR2 is SQIVND in the germline V gene (reference sequence). Unmatched junction bases numbered 5, after V lost 5 bases and J lost 2 bases. CDR3 length: 16 amino acids. The CDR3 DNA reads as TGTGCCAGTAGTCTCGGACTAGCGGGAGTGCAAGAGACCCAGTACTTC. It is translated as CASSLGLAGVQETQYF. The variable domain in full, completed from reference TRBV19 and TRBJ2-5, reads DGGITQSPKYLFRKEGQNVTLSCEQNLNHDAMYWYRQDPGQGLRLIYYSQIVNDFQKGDIAEGYSVSREKKESFPLTVTSAQKNPTAFYLCASSLGLAGVQETQYFGPGTRLLVL.

The gene calls are TRBV4-1 and TRBJ1-3, with D perhaps matching TRBD1 (5 bases). V gave up 2 bases and J gave up 4 bases, with 12 bases separating them. Germline V gene lookup returns CDR1 MGHRA and CDR2 YSYEKL. The CDR3 spans 15 residues. The CDR3 DNA follows: TGCGCCAGCAGCCAAACGCGACAGTCAGGAAACACCATATATTTT. Its protein is CASSQTRQSGNTIYF.

Only a few counts were recorded for this clonotype. The rearrangement links TRBV7-2 to TRBJ2-1; 9 nucleotides agree with TRBD1. The length of the CDR3 is 17 residues. V shed 7 bases and J 4 bases; nucleotides not matched to a gene: 14. Germline assignment: CDR1 SGHTA and CDR2 FQGNSA. Here the CDR3 DNA reads TGTGCCAGCACCCCCCCCCCCCACAGGGGGCGTTACAATGAGCAGTTCTTC. Translating it yields CASTPPPHRGRYNEQFF.

The genes are TRBV7-2 and TRBJ2-7, with 8 bases fitting TRBD2. Germline V gene data show CDR1 as SGHTA and CDR2 as FQGNSA. The V segment lost 5 bases and the J segment 4 bases; nucleotides outside the gene matches: 10. CDR3 length equals 15 residues. Here the CDR3 reads CASSIRAGEAYEQYF. CDR3 nucleotides: TGTGCCAGCAGCATCCGAGCGGGGGAGGCGTACGAGCAGTACTTC.

This clonotype has more than one count but fewer than ten. The J gene is TRBJ2-2, the V gene TRBV14; D unresolved. This CDR3 is 14 amino acids long. Trimming shortened V by 2 bases and J by 1 base, and 5 bases separated the two germline ends. Germline values: CDR1 SGHDN, CDR2 FVKESK. The CDR3 loop reads CASSQKRNTGELFF. DNA for the CDR3: TGTGCCAGCAGCCAAAAACGGAACACCGGGGAGCTGTTTTTT.

There are many counts of this clonotype. The chain uses TRBV7-2 and TRBJ2-1; the D gene is possibly TRBD2 (6 bases). V was cut by 3 bases and J by 1 base, with 10 bases left in between. This CDR3 region has 15 residues. Germline V lookup: CDR1 SGHTA, CDR2 FQGNSA. The CDR3 DNA is TGTGCCAGCAGCTTGGAGGGCCTATCCTACAATGAGCAGTTCTTC. This translates into CASSLEGLSYNEQFF.

This clonotype was detected many times. The CDR3 DNA is TGTGCCAGCAGCTTAGCGCAGAGCGGGAGAGATACGCAGTATTTT. This encodes CASSLAQSGRDTQYF. This chain links TRBV7-2 with TRBJ2-3, with TRBD2 matching over 8 bases. CDR1 SGHTA and CDR2 FQGNSA come from the germline V gene. This CDR3 region has 15 residues. The V and J ends lost 0 bases and 5 bases, in that order; junction bases with no gene match: 4.

This sequence joins TRBV2 and TRBJ2-1, with TRBD1 matching over 7 bases. Looked up from germline, CDR1 is SNHLY and CDR2 is FYNNEI. The CDR3 length is 15 residues. V shed 1 base and J 8 bases; nucleotides not matched to a gene: 8. The DNA for the CDR3 is TGTGCCAGCAGTGAAGTTGGACAGGCCTGGGATGAGCAGTTCTTC. Translation: CASSEVGQAWDEQFF.

This clonotype was counted only a few times. The chain employs TRBV5-1 and TRBJ2-1; TRBD1 aligns across 9 bases. In germline, CDR1 is SGHRS, CDR2 YFSETQ. The CDR3 extends over 16 amino acids. With V trimmed by 4 bases and J by 0 bases, 5 bases remained unmatched. Here the CDR3 reads CASSPDRGSSYNEQFF. The DNA of the CDR3 is TGCGCCAGCAGCCCCGACAGGGGGAGCTCCTACAATGAGCAGTTCTTC.

This clonotype occurred many times. This chain uses TRBV7-2 with TRBJ1-1, with 8 bases fitting TRBD1. V lost 2 bases, J lost 0 bases, and 5 bases stayed unmatched. The CDR3 extends over 16 amino acids. The V gene's germline CDR1 is SGHTA and CDR2 FQGNSA. CDR3 sequence reads: CASSLTGQAMNTEAFF. The CDR3 coding sequence is TGTGCCAGCAGCTTAACGGGACAGGCAATGAACACTGAAGCTTTCTTT.

This clonotype was seen repeatedly, ten times or more. The chain combines TRBV7-2 with TRBJ2-3; D unclear. The ends were cut back, 0 bases at V and 5 bases at J, with 15 bases in the middle. CDR1 and CDR2 from the germline V gene are SGHTA and FQGNSA. CDR3 length: 16 amino acids. The CDR3 protein is CASSLASRATGDTQYF. CDR3 nucleotide sequence: TGTGCCAGCAGCTTAGCATCTAGGGCCACCGGAGATACGCAGTATTTT. Together with reference TRBV7-2 and TRBJ2-3, the CDR3 gives the full variable domain: GAGVSQSPSNKVTEKGKDVELRCDPISGHTALYWYRQSLGQGLEFLIYFQGNSAPDKSGLPSDRFSAERTGGSVSTLTIQRTQQEDSAVYLCASSLASRATGDTQYFGPGTRLTVL.

The genes are TRBV4-1 and TRBJ1-4; 7 positions agree with TRBD1. The CDR3 extends over 16 amino acids. Trimming cost V 0 bases and J 7 bases; bases outside gene matches: 8. Germline CDR1 and CDR2: MGHRA and YSYEKL. In DNA, the CDR3 is TGCGCCAGCAGCCAAGAGTTTGGAGGGGGCCGTGAAAAACTGTTTTTT. Its translation is CASSQEFGGGREKLFF.

J is TRBJ2-2 and V is TRBV30; 7 bases agree with TRBD2. The V gene end was trimmed by 5 bases and the J gene end by 8 bases; junction bases not matched to a gene: 2. From germline, CDR1 is GTSNPN and CDR2 SVGIG (reference sequence). The CDR3 consists of 11 residues. Written as DNA, the CDR3 is TGTGCCTGGGGGGGGGGGGGGGAGCTGTTTTTT. Its translation is CAWGGGGELFF.

This clonotype was seen a handful of times. The V gene is TRBV5-6, the J gene TRBJ1-2; TRBD1 matches at 8 bases. Germline-derived CDR1 and CDR2 are SGHDT and YYEEEE. This CDR3 has 16 residues. V lost 4 bases to trimming and J lost 2 bases; unmatched junction nucleotides: 10. The CDR3 nucleotides read TGTGCCAGCAGCCCTTACCCGGGACAGGCCAACTATGGCTACACCTTC. Translation gives CASSPYPGQANYGYTF.